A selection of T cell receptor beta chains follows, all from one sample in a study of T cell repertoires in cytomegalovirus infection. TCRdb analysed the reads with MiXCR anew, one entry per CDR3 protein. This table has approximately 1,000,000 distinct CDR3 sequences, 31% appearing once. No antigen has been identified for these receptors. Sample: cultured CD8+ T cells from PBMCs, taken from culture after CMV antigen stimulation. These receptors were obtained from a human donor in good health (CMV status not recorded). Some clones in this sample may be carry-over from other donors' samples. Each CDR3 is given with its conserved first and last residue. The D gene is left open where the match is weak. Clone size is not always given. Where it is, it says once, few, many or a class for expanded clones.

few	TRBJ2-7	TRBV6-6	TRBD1	CASRNRGTSYEQYF	TGTGCCAGCAGAAACAGGGGGACCTCCTACGAGCAGTACTTC
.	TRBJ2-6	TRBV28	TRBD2	CASSPGGVKNVLTF	TGTGCCAGCAGTCCCGGGGGGGTCAAGAACGTCCTGACTTTC
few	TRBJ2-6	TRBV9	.	CASSFRGSGSGANVLTF	TGTGCCAGCAGCTTCAGGGGATCGGGCTCTGGGGCCAACGTCCTGACTTTC
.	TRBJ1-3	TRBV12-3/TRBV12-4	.	CASSLKGAGNTIYF	TGTGCCAGCAGTTTAAAAGGGGCTGGAAACACCATATATTTT
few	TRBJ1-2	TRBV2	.	CASNRAEGVDYGYTF	TGTGCCAGCAACCGTGCGGAGGGGGTTGACTATGGCTACACCTTC
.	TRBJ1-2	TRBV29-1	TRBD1	CSVSPGTGAPADTF	TGCAGCGTTTCCCCCGGGACAGGGGCTCCCGCGGACACCTTC
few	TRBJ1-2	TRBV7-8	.	CASSLGGQHYTF	TGTGCCAGCAGCTTAGGTGGACAGCACTACACCTTC
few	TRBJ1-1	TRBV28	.	CASSLSARMNTEAFF	TGTGCCAGCAGTTTATCCGCACGGATGAACACTGAAGCTTTCTTT
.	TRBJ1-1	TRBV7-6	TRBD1	CASSLVGQHEAFF	TGTGCCAGCAGCTTAGTGGGACAGCATGAAGCTTTCTTT
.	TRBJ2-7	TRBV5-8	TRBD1	CASSPTGARNEQYF	TGTGCCAGCAGTCCCACAGGGGCCAGGAACGAGCAGTACTTC
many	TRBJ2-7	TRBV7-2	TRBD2	CASSLWTSPKGDYEQYF	TGTGCCAGCAGCTTATGGACTAGCCCTAAAGGGGATTACGAGCAGTACTTC
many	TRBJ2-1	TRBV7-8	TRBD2	CASSLRTSGGHEQFF	TGTGCCAGCAGCTTAAGGACTAGCGGGGGGCATGAGCAGTTCTTC
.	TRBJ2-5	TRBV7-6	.	CASSGPTGWGETQYF	TGTGCCAGCAGCGGACCGACGGGGTGGGGAGAGACCCAGTACTTC
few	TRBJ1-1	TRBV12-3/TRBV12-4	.	CASSNRVGGTEAFF	TGTGCCAGCAGTAACAGGGTAGGGGGCACTGAAGCTTTCTTT
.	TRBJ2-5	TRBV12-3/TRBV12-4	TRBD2	CASSLGGGGAGVTQYF	TGTGCCAGCAGTTTAGGAGGCGGGGGGGCCGGCGTGACCCAGTACTTC
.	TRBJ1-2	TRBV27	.	CASSPSFWAGINYGYTF	TGTGCCAGCAGTCCCTCCTTCTGGGCAGGGATTAACTATGGCTACACCTTC
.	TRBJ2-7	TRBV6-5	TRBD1	CASSYSRDSPYEQYF	TGTGCCAGCAGTTACTCGAGGGACAGCCCCTACGAGCAGTACTTC
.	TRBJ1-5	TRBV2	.	CASSEGGPGQPQHF	TGTGCCAGCAGTGAAGGAGGTCCGGGTCAGCCCCAGCATTTT
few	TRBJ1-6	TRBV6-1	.	CASSEALNGVPMGSPLHF	TGTGCCAGCAGTGAAGCGCTTAACGGGGTCCCGATGGGTTCACCCCTCCACTTT
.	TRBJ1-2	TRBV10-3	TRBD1	CAIKTGANRLNYGYTF	TGTGCCATCAAGACAGGGGCCAACCGGCTTAACTATGGCTACACCTTC
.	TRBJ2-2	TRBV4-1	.	CASSAGHTNTGELFF	TGCGCCAGCAGCGCGGGACACACCAACACCGGGGAGCTGTTTTTT
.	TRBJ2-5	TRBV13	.	CASSLIPTEETQYF	TGTGCCAGCAGCTTAATCCCGACAGAAGAGACCCAGTACTTC
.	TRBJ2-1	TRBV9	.	CASSRGGFYNEQFF	TGTGCCAGCAGCCGTGGGGGATTCTACAATGAGCAGTTCTTC
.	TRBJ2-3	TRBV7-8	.	CASSLFEDTQYF	TGTGCCAGCAGCTTATTTGAGGATACGCAGTATTTT
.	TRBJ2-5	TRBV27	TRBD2	CASSTRGGETQYF	TGTGCCAGCAGTACCCGGGGGGGCGAGACCCAGTACTTC
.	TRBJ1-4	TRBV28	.	CASSFWKSDEKLFF	TGTGCCAGCAGTTTCTGGAAATCCGATGAAAAACTGTTTTTT
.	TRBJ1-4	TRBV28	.	CASSPPGQPNEKLFF	TGTGCCAGCAGTCCGCCGGGACAACCTAATGAAAAACTGTTTTTT
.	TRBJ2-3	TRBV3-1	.	CASSDQTRGGVADTQYF	TGTGCCAGCAGCGACCAGACCCGGGGTGGGGTGGCAGATACGCAGTATTTT
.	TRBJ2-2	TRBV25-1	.	CASRDRATNTGELFF	TGTGCCTCCAGGGACCGAGCGACGAACACCGGGGAGCTGTTTTTT
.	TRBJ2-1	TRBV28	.	CASSLNREGTGEQFF	TGTGCCAGCAGTTTAAACAGGGAGGGGACCGGTGAGCAGTTCTTC
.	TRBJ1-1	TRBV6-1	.	CASVWTAEAFF	TGTGCCAGCGTCTGGACGGCTGAAGCTTTCTTT
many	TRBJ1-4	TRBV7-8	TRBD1	CASSLWGPDRGLDEKLFF	TGTGCCAGCAGCTTATGGGGCCCCGACAGGGGGCTAGATGAAAAACTGTTTTTT
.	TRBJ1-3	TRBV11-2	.	CASSSTWPPYTIYF	TGTGCCAGCAGCTCGACTTGGCCTCCATACACCATATATTTT
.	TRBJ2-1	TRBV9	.	CASSGDKQFF	TGTGCCAGCAGCGGGGACAAACAGTTCTTC
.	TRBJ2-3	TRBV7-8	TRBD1	CASSLGQTPHF	TGTGCCAGCAGCCTGGGACAGACCCCCCATTTT
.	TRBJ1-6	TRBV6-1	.	CASSEWQGNSPLHF	TGTGCCAGCAGTGAGTGGCAGGGGAATTCACCCCTCCACTTT
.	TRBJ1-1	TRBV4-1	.	CASSQEVSSENTEAFF	TGCGCCAGCAGCCAAGAGGTGAGCTCTGAAAACACTGAAGCTTTCTTT
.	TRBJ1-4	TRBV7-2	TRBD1	CASSPRTGSNEKLFF	TGTGCCAGCAGCCCACGGACAGGGAGTAATGAAAAACTGTTTTTT
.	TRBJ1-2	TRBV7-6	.	CASSPLWGDNYGYTF	TGTGCCAGCAGCCCCTTGTGGGGCGATAACTATGGCTACACCTTC
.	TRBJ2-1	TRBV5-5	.	CASSQSEYNEQFF	TGTGCCAGCAGCCAGTCAGAATACAATGAGCAGTTCTTC
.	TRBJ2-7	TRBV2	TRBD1	CASRGTGTGGASYEQYF	TGTGCCAGCAGAGGGACCGGGACAGGTGGGGCCTCCTACGAGCAGTACTTC
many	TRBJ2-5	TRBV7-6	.	CASSLRPVDSQETQYF	TGTGCCAGCAGCTTACGCCCTGTGGACAGCCAAGAGACCCAGTACTTC
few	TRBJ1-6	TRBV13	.	CASSLGRITTNSPLHF	TGTGCCAGCAGCTTAGGCCGAATTACAACTAATTCACCCCTCCACTTT
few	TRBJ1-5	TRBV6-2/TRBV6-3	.	CARPHGPLEDSNQPQHF	TGTGCCAGACCCCATGGGCCCCTCGAGGATAGCAATCAGCCCCAGCATTTT
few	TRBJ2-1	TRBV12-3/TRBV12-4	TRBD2	CASSDSSGAVNEQFF	TGTGCCAGCAGTGACAGTAGCGGGGCCGTCAATGAGCAGTTCTTC
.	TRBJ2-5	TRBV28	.	CASSFGEQETQYF	TGTGCCAGCAGTTTCGGGGAACAAGAGACCCAGTACTTC
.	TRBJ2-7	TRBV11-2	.	CASSLPSFEQYF	TGTGCCAGCAGCTTACCCTCATTCGAGCAGTACTTC
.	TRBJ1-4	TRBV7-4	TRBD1	CASSLLGTGDEKRFF	TGTGCCAGCAGCTTACTAGGAACAGGGGATGAAAAACGGTTTTTT
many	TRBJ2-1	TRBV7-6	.	CASSLLPGRYQDNEQFF	TGTGCCAGCAGCTTACTACCGGGACGGTATCAAGACAATGAGCAGTTCTTC
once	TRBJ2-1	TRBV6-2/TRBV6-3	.	CASSWSSRSSYNEQFF	TGTGCCAGCAGTTGGTCTAGCCGGAGCTCCTACAATGAGCAGTTCTTC
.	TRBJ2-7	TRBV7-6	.	CASSPLLGPNLEQYF	TGTGCCAGCAGCCCTCTGCTGGGACCTAATTTGGAGCAGTACTTC
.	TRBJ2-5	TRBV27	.	CASSLSQGLQETQYF	TGTGCCAGCAGTTTAAGCCAGGGGCTACAAGAGACCCAGTACTTC
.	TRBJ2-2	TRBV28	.	CASNTNTGELFF	TGTGCCAGCAATACCAACACCGGGGAGCTGTTTTTT
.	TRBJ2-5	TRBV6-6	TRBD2	CASSSLGTSGVPAETQYF	TGTGCCAGCAGCTCTCTCGGGACTAGCGGGGTCCCTGCGGAGACCCAGTACTTC